This TCR beta chain is from a study of cytomegalovirus exposure and HLA in healthy donors (dated by TCRdb to the late 2010s). About the study as a whole: An earlier analysis of fewer than 750 of the donors reported under 300 Gb of sequence data and 117 million unique TCR beta sequences obtained from around 180 million T cells. About 300 gigabases of sequencing data and around 80 million unique TCR sequences made up an early release that covered 500 to 650 HLA-typed donors. Of the roughly 400 genotyped donors, around 81% fell in the genetic ancestry cluster associated with self-reported Caucasian donors. Besides the first cohort of 550 to 750 subjects, a separate validation cohort made up of 120 different subjects was used. Typing coverage differed by locus: A, B, C, DRB1 and DQB1 were typed in about 620-630 donors, DQA1 in 500 to 550, DPA1 in some 570, and DPB1 in approximately 450. Donor age, sex, ethnicity and CMV serostatus were compiled alongside the repertoire data. HLA typing covered class I and class II loci at four-digit resolution. To predict cytomegalovirus infection status, the study combined high-throughput TCR immunosequencing, statistical association of individual TCRs with disease status, and machine learning. Because of strong linkage in the cohort, a few DR-DQ haplotypes were treated as single units for association and clustering. Every repertoire in the discovery cohort had been generated on one and the same sequencing platform. Rather than using new phenotypic data, the later analysis identified candidate immune exposures from TCR beta sequences and from how often those sequences occurred across donors. A later genetic analysis took genome-wide SNP genotypes for about 55% of the roughly 700 donors and used that subset as a discovery cohort. Among about 400 genotyped donors of the cohort, an average of approximately 200,000 unique TCR beta nucleotide sequences was sequenced per donor, of which about 18% were non-productive. In an earlier analysis of about 590 of the donors, high-throughput TCR beta sequencing was used to judge whether each TCR beta V gene segment behaved as functional or pseudogenic. The study aimed to test whether signatures of past pathogen exposure could be identified by cataloging public T cell receptors. The study profiled the T cell repertoires of under 850 subjects by immunosequencing and related them to cytomegalovirus serostatus. A later analysis re-examined previously published TCR beta repertoires from about 700 donors and added high-resolution HLA genotyping to investigate patterns of TCR occurrence.

Concerning this clone itself: This receptor's antigen is unknown. Nothing much larger sits one base from this clone, and base qualities are not available.

Library generation was performed with the immunoSEQ multiplex PCR assay. For the multiplex PCR, a mixture combining 60 forward primers for TCR Vbeta segments and 13 reverse primers for TCR Jbeta segments was used. The CDR3 region of rearranged TCR beta genes was amplified from genomic DNA with a multiplex PCR assay. Amplified TCR beta libraries were sequenced as 87-base-pair reads on the Illumina HiSeq System. Per the authors' processing: A later analysis tallied roughly 76 million unique TCR beta chains across the 650 to 750 repertoires, and about 12 million of those chains were shared by two or more donors. Raw reads were error-corrected and collapsed into unique sequences with a nearest-neighbor algorithm that merged closely related sequences to remove PCR and sequencing errors. To assign V, D and J gene segments, CDR3 sequences were aligned to IMGT reference sequences. For a sequence to be retained, a match of at least six nucleotides to both a V gene segment and a J gene segment was required. A rearrangement counted as productive if the CDR3 had no stop codons and remained in frame with V and J, and every other rearrangement counted as non-productive. Following IMGT convention, CDR3 was defined as the stretch from the second conserved V-encoded cysteine up to the conserved J-encoded phenylalanine. Sequences without an unambiguous match to a single V gene segment were excluded from the earlier analysis of 450 to 750 of the donors. In an earlier analysis of approximately 560 of the donors, a V segment was called functional when productive rearrangements were above 56.7%, and segregating when the standard deviation between donors exceeded 5%. A statistical classification framework was built for diagnosing cytomegalovirus status from the catalog of TCR beta chain sequences. V and J gene assignment, in a later analysis, came from comparing TCR nucleotide sequences with IMGT/GENE-DB human TR gene sequences. Using the TCRdist pipeline, a later analysis assigned CDR3 sequences along with most-parsimonious VDJ recombination scenarios. In a later analysis, each TCR beta chain was defined by its CDR3 amino acid sequence together with its V-gene family, and reads lacking a unique V-gene family were excluded. As a way to deal with suspected cross-contamination and a sequencing artifact, a later analysis dropped roughly 620 nucleotide sequences that were highly shared and had low generation probability. In a later analysis, a clonal expansion index for each public chain was calculated from normalized within-repertoire ranks of inferred template counts. In a later analysis, generation probabilities were computed with a VDJ recombination model fitted to out-of-frame rearrangements, and the resulting probabilities were checked against IGoR. In a later analysis, hypergeometric tests were used to score TCR-TCR, TCR-HLA and TCR-CMV co-occurrence, with a repertoire-size bias correction applied to TCR pairs. To estimate false discovery rates, a later analysis permuted the HLA or CMV assignments 20 times. In a later analysis, co-occurring TCRs were grouped using DBSCAN, with TCRdist sequence similarity added in when clustering inside HLA-allele-positive subsets. For co-occurrence clustering, repertoires with fewer than 30,000 or more than 120,000 public chains were excluded, along with five repertoires with anomalous nucleotide sharing. The table was pulled from immuneACCESS by TCRdb, which kept in-frame rearrangements only. Such tables lose some clones; where checked, under half of the loss comes from unresolved V genes, and the rest has no known cause. D and trimming were read from the DNA, whereas the V and J calls and clone size are those reported in that table. The sample has around 120,000 clones on record, 80% of them singletons. The ten biggest clones cover about 0.22% of the sample.

What the study reported, not specific to this receptor: Some IMGT-functional V segments, including TRBV6-2 and TRBV6-3, could not be told apart with the 87-base-pair reads, so those segments were excluded. Correlated functional status among segregating V segments might reflect linkage disequilibrium, but an unknown experimental factor could not be ruled out. In a later analysis, HLA-associated TCR beta chains showed more clonal expansion and lower generation probabilities than non-associated chains that were equally common. In a later analysis, most CMV-associated TCR beta chains were found to appear HLA-restricted, with HLA associations seemingly driven largely by CMV exposure. An earlier analysis of approximately 540 of the donors showed that most TCR beta V segments appeared in productive rearrangements either about 90% or about 30% of the time, which broadly matched IMGT annotations. The cohort was sequenced for TCR beta chains only, and without alpha or paired-chain data the features that could be detected were limited. Across donors, most TCR sequences were observed very rarely, whereas some public TCRs were present in many individuals. A later genetic analysis associated a missense DCLRE1C variant with V-gene and J-gene trimming of TCR beta chains, and an independent cohort replicated the association. Because counts were too low, seventeen rarely observed V segments, including chromosome 9 orphons, were left out of the earlier analysis of about 620 of the donors. A later analysis associated around 16,000 TCR beta sequences with specific HLA alleles at a false discovery rate of 0.05. In a later analysis, the rate of TCR association differed among HLA loci, with DRB1 alleles having the most associated TCRs and HLA-C alleles having the fewest. When HLA alleles, especially DR and DQ, strongly co-occurred, attributing TCR associations to individual alleles was difficult. HLA typing was unavailable for some donors at each locus, so association tests used only the typed subset. It was suggested by the authors that the approach could potentially be generalized to other disease states and immunological phenotypes. CMV serostatus was the only immune exposure information available for the cohort. The presence/absence analyses assumed that sequencing depth was roughly uniform across donors, and that assumption may not be true. A group of highly shared sequence variants was considered likely to be a technical artifact of the sequencing pipeline. In a later genetic analysis, fewer N-insertions in productive TCRs were reported among donors in an Asian-associated ancestry cluster than the roughly 700-donor mean. A further reported finding was that TCR beta sequences accurately predicted the HLA-A and HLA-B alleles for most subjects in the first cohort. The study gave a list of 150 to 200 TCR beta chains associated with cytomegalovirus. The classifier was reported to diagnose cytomegalovirus status with high specificity and sensitivity in both the original and validation cohorts. A later analysis reported that several top co-occurrence clusters appeared linked to parvovirus B19, influenza, CMV and Epstein-Barr virus. A few of the identified cytomegalovirus-associated TCR beta chains were confirmed in vitro to be specific for cytomegalovirus antigens.

The cohort comprised 670 or so healthy bone marrow donors. At the time of sampling, every cohort member was nominally healthy, though immune exposures that went unrecorded were likely present. The donor tested CMV seronegative and was one of the 352 seronegative cohort members. Every donor gave a peripheral blood sample, and the peripheral blood mononuclear cells from that sample were used for TCR beta sequencing. The Qiagen DNeasy Blood Extraction Kit was used to extract genomic DNA from the blood cell samples. The CDR3 goes from the cysteine to the phenylalanine over 14 residues. This entry keeps only the CDR3 DNA: 42 bases, framed from base 1. V is pared back by 5 bases and J by 2 bases, with 13 bases lying between the germline termini. CDR1 is given as SEHNR and CDR2 as FQNEAQ, both from the germline V gene (reference sequence).

The specimen was PBMCs. The TCR sequence derives from a man aged 50 to 60 in good health and CMV-seronegative. Recombination joined TRBV7-9 with TRBJ2-7; the D gene is unclear. This receptor carries the CDR3 CASSLSSVTYEQYF. The DNA reads as follows: TGTGCCAGCAGCCTATCGTCTGTAACCTACGAGCAGTACTTC.